Described below is a single TCR beta chain sequence and its context. In Cohort 3, a recovered donor had either two negative PCRs, clearance, or symptom resolution. Under the authors' procedure: The authors estimated nucleated cell counts from reference gene primer amplification. Profiling relied on immunoSEQ multiplex PCR, and the TCRdb table lists in-frame clones only, not all of them. V and J calls and clone size come straight from that table; D and trimming were deduced from the DNA. The sample shows about 270,000 clones, approximately 92% of them seen only once. Trimming took off 8 bases at V and 4 bases at J, with 17 bases between the two ends. The CDR3 extends over 14 amino acids. Germline lookup yields CDR1 MDHEN and CDR2 SYDVKM. This specimen comes from a study of blood T cell repertoires in COVID-19. As for the study in general: Some COVID-19 samples were acute and others convalescent; all came from the United States, Italy and Spain. PBMCs, B-cell-depleted T cells, or T cells provided the cDNA or gDNA that made up the material.

The clonotype was recovered from a young woman who had recovered from COVID-19. The V and J genes are TRBV28 and TRBJ1-2; D ambiguous. Sequenced: PBMCs or T cells enriched from blood (not recorded which). The CDR3 nucleotides read TGTGCCAGCCAGCAGTACCCCGACACCTATGGCTACACCTTC. Residues: CASQQYPDTYGYTF.